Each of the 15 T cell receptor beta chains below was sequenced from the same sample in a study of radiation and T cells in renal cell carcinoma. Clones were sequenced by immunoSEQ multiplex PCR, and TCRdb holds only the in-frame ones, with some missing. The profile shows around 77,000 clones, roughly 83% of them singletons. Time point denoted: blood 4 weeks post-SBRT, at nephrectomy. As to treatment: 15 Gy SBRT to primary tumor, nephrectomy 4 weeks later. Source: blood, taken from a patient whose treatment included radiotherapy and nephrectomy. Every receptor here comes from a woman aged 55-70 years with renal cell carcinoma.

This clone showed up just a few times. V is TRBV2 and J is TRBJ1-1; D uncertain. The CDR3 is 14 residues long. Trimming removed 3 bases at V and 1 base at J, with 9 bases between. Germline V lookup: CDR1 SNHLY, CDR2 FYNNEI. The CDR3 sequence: CASSDGSWNTEAFF. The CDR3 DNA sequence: TGTGCCAGCAGTGATGGCAGCTGGAACACTGAAGCTTTCTTT.

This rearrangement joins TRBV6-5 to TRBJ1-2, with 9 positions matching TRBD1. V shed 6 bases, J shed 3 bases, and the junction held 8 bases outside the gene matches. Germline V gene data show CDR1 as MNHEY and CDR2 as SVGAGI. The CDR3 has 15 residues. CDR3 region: CASSEQGASDYGYTF. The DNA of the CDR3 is TGTGCCAGCAGCGAACAGGGGGCGTCAGACTATGGCTACACCTTC.

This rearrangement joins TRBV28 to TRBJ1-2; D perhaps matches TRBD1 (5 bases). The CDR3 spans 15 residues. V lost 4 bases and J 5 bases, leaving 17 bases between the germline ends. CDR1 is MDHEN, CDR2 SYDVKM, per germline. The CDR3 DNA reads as TGTGCCAGCAGTTCGCCCGGACGGGGGGGTTATGGCTACACCTTC. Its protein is CASSSPGRGGYGYTF.

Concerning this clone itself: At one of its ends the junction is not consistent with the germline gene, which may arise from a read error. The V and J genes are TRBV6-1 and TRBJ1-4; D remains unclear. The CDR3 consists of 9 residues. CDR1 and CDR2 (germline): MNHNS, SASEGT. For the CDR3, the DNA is TGTGCCAGCGGGCCTCCGGTACGTTTT. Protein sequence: CASGPPVRF.

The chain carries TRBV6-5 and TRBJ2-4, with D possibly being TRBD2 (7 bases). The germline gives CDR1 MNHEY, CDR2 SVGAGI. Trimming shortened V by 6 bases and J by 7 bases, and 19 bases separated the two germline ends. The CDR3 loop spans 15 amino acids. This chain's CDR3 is CASRSGVLGGNIQYF. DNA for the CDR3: TGTGCCAGCAGGTCAGGGGTTCTGGGGGGGAACATTCAGTACTTC.

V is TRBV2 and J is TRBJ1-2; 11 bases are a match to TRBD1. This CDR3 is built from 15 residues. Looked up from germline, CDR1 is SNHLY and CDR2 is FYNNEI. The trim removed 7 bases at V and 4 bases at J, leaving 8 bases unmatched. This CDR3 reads CASKDRGTGGYGYTF. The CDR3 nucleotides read TGTGCCAGCAAGGACCGGGGGACAGGGGGCTATGGCTACACCTTC.

The CDR3 region has the DNA TGTGCCAGTAGTCTACGGACTAGCGGGACTCACGAGCAGTACTTC. This sequence encodes CASSLRTSGTHEQYF. The chain joins TRBV19 to TRBJ2-7, with 12 bases matching TRBD2. CDR1 and CDR2 from the germline V gene are LNHDA and SQIVND (reference sequence). The CDR3 runs 15 residues. V shed 5 bases and J 5 bases; nucleotides not matched to a gene: 7.

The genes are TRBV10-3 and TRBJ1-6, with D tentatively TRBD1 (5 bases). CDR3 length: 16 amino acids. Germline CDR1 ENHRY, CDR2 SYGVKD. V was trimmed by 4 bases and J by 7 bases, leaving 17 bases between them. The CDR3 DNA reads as TGTGCCATCAGTGGACGGGACTCGGCTGAAAATTCACCCCTCCACTTT. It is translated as CAISGRDSAENSPLHF.

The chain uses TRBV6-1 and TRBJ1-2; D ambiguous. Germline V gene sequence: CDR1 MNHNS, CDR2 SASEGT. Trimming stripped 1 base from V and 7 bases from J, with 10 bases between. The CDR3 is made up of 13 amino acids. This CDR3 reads CASSEVRVRGYTF. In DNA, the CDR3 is TGTGCCAGCAGTGAAGTGAGGGTTCGTGGCTACACCTTC.

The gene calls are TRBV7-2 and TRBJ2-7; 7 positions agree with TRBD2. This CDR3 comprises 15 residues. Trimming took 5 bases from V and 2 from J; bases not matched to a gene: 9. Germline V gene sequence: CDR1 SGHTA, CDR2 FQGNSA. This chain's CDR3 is CASSLTGTNPYEQYF. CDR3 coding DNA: TGTGCCAGCAGCCTAACCGGGACTAACCCCTACGAGCAGTACTTC. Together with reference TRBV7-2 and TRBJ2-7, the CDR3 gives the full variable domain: GAGVSQSPSNKVTEKGKDVELRCDPISGHTALYWYRQSLGQGLEFLIYFQGNSAPDKSGLPSDRFSAERTGGSVSTLTIQRTQQEDSAVYLCASSLTGTNPYEQYFGPGTRLTVT.

The CDR3 reads CASSFQSPGELFF. The CDR3, as DNA: TGTGCCAGCAGCTTTCAGTCGCCCGGGGAGCTGTTTTTT. The V call is TRBV7-9, the J call TRBJ2-2; D gene ambiguous. Germline V gives CDR1 SEHNR, CDR2 FQNEAQ (reference sequence). The length of the CDR3 is 13 residues. The V and J ends lost 3 bases and 6 bases respectively, with 8 bases between them.

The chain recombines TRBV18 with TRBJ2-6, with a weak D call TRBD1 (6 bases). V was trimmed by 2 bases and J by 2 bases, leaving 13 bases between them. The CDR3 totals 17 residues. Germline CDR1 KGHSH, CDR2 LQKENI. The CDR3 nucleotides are TGTGCCAGCTCACCAATCCCGGACAGTGCTGGGGCCAACGTCCTGACTTTC. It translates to CASSPIPDSAGANVLTF.

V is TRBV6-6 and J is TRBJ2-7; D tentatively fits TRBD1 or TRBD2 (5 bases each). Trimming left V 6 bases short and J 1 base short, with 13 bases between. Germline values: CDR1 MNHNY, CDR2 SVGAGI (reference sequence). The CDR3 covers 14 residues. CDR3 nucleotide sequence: TGTGCCAGCAGGGGGACGGAGAATTCCTACGAGCAGTACTTC. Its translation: CASRGTENSYEQYF.

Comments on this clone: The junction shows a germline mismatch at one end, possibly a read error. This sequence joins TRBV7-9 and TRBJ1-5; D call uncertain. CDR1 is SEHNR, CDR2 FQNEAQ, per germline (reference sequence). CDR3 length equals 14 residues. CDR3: CASSVDGSNQPRHF. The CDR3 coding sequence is TGTGCCAGCAGCGTTGACGGTAGCAATCAGCCCCGGCATTTT.

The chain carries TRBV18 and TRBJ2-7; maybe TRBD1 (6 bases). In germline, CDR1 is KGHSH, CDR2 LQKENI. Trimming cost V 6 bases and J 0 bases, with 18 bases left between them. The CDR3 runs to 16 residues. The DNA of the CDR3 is TGTGCCAGCTCCCCCTTACAGGGTCTTAGCTCCTACGAGCAGTACTTC. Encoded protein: CASSPLQGLSSYEQYF.